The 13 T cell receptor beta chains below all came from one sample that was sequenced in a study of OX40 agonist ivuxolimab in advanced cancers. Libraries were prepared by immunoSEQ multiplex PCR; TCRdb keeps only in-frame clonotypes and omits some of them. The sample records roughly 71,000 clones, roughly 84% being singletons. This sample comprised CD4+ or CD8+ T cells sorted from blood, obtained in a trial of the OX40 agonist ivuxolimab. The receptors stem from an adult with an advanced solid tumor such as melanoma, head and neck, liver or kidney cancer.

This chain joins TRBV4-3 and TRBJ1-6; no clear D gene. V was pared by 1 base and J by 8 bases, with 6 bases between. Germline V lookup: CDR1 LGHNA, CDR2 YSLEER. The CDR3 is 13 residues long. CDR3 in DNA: TGCGCCAGCAGCCAAGGAGTGGATTCACCCCTCCACTTT. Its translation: CASSQGVDSPLHF.

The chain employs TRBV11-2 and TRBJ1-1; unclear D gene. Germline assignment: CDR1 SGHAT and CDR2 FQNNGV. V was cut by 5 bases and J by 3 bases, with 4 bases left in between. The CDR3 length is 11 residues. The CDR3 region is CASSLYTEAFF. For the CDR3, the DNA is TGTGCCAGCAGCCTATACACTGAAGCTTTCTTT.

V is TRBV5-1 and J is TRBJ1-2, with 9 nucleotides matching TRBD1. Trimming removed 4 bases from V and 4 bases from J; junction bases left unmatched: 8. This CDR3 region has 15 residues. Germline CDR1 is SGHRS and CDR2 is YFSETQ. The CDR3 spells CASSVIRQGGYGYTF. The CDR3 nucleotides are TGCGCCAGCAGCGTGATACGACAGGGGGGCTATGGCTACACCTTC.

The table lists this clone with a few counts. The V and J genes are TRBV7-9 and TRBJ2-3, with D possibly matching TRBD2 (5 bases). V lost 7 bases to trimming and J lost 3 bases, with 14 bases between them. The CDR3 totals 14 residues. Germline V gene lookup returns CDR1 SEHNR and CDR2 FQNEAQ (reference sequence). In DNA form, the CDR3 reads TGTGCCAGCACCCCCGTCGCGGGTACAGATACGCAGTATTTT. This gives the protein CASTPVAGTDTQYF.

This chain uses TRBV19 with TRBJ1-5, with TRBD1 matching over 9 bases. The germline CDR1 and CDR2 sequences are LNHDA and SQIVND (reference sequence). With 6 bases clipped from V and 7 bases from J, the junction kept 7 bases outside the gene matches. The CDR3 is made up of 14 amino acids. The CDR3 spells CASSQGQGDQPQHF. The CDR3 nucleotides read TGTGCCAGTAGCCAGGGACAGGGCGACCAGCCCCAGCATTTT.

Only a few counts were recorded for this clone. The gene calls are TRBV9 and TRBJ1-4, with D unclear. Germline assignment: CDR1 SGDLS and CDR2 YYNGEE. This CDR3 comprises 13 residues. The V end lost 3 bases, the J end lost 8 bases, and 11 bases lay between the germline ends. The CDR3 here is CASSDMVDEKLFF. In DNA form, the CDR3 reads TGTGCCAGCAGCGATATGGTGGACGAAAAACTGTTTTTT.

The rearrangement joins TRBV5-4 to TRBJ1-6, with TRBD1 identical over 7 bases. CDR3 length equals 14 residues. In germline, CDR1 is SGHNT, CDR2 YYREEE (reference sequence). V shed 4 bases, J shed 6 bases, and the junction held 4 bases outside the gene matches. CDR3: CASSRTGRNSPLHF. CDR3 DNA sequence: TGTGCCAGCAGCCGGACAGGCCGTAATTCACCCCTCCACTTT.

CDR3 nucleotide sequence: TGTGCCAGCAGCCCCAGAAGCGGGAGGGACGAGCAGTACTTC. It specifies CASSPRSGRDEQYF. The chain uses TRBV5-4 and TRBJ2-7, with TRBD2 matching over 10 bases. The CDR3 is 14 residues long. V lost 4 bases to trimming and J lost 5 bases; unmatched junction nucleotides: 6. Per germline, CDR1 SGHNT and CDR2 YYREEE (reference sequence).

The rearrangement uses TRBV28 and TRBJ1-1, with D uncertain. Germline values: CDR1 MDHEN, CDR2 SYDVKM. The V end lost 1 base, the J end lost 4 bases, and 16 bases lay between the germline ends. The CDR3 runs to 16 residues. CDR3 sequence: CASSLFAQTWGTEAFF. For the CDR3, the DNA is TGTGCCAGCAGTTTATTTGCACAGACATGGGGCACTGAAGCTTTCTTT.

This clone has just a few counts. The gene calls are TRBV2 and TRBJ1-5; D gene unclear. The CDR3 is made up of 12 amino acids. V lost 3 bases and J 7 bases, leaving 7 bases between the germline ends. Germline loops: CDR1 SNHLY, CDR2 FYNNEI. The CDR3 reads CASSETGQPQHF. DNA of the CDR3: TGTGCCAGCAGTGAGACCGGGCAGCCCCAGCATTTT.

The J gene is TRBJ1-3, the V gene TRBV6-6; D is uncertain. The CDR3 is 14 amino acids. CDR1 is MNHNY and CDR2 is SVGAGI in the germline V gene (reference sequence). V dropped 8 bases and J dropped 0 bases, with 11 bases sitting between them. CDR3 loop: CASGKINSGNTIYF. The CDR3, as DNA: TGTGCCAGCGGCAAAATAAACTCTGGAAACACCATATATTTT.

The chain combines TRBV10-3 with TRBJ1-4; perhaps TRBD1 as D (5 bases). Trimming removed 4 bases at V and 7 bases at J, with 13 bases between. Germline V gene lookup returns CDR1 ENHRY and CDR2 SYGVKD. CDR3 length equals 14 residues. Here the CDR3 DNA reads TGTGCCATCAGTGGCTCAGGGAAGGGTGAAAAACTGTTTTTT. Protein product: CAISGSGKGEKLFF.

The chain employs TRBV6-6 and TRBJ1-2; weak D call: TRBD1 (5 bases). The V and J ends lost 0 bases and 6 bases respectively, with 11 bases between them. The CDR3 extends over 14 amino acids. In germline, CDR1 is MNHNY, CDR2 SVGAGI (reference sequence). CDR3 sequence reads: CASSYSGAGDGYTF. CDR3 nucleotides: TGTGCCAGCAGTTACTCAGGGGCTGGTGATGGCTACACCTTC.